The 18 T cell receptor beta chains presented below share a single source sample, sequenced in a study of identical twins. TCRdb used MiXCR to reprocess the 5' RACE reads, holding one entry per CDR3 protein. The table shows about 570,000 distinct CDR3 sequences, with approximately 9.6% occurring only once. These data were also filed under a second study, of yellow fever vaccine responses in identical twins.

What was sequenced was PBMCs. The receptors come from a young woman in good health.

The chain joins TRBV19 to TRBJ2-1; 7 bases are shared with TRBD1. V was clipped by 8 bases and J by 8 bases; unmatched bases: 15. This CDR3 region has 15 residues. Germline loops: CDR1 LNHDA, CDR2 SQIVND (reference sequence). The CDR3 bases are TGTGCCAGTGGAAAGACAGGGTCGGTCGATTATGAGCAGTTCTTC. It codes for CASGKTGSVDYEQFF.

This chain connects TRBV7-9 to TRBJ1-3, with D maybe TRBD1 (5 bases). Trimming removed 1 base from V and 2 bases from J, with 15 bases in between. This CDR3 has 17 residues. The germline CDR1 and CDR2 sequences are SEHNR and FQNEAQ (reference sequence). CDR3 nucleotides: TGTGCCAGCAGCTTAGGTACCGGGGGGAAGACTGGAAACACCATATATTTT. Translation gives CASSLGTGGKTGNTIYF.

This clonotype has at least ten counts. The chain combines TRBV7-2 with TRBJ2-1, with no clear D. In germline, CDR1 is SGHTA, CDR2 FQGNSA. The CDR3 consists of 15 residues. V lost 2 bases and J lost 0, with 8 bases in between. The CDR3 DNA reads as TGTGCCAGCAGCTTACTCCGCGCCTCCTACAATGAGCAGTTCTTC. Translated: CASSLLRASYNEQFF.

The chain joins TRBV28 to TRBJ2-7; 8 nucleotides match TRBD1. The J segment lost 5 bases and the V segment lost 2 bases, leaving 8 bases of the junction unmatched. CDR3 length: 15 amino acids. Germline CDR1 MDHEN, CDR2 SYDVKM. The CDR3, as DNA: TGTGCCAGCAGTTTAACTGACAGGGGAAGCCACGAGCAGTACTTC. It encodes CASSLTDRGSHEQYF.

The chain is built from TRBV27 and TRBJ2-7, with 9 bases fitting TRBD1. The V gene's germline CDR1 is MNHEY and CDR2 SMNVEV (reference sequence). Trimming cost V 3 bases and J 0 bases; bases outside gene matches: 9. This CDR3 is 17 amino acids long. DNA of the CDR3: TGTGCCAGCAGTTTCTATGGGACAGGGAAGAGCTCCTACGAGCAGTACTTC. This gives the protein CASSFYGTGKSSYEQYF.

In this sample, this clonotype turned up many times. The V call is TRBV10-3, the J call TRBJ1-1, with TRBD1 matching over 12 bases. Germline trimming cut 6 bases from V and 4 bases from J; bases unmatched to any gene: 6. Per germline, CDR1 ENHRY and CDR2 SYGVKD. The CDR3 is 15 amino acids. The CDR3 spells CAIRSGQGAGTEAFF. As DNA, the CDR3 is TGTGCCATCAGATCGGGACAGGGGGCCGGCACTGAAGCTTTCTTT.

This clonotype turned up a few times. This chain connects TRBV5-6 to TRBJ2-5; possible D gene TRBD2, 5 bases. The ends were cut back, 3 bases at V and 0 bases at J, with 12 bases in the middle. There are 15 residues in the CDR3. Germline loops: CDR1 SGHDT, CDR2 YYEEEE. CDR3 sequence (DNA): TGTGCCAGCAGCTCTACGGAGGAGTACCAAGAGACCCAGTACTTC. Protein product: CASSSTEEYQETQYF.

In nucleotides, the CDR3 is TGTGCCAGCAGCTTACTAGGACGGGAGTCGGCTTTTGTC. Protein sequence: CASSLLGRESAFV. V is TRBV7-9 and J is TRBJ2-7; TRBD2 is a possible D gene (6 bases). This CDR3 comprises 13 residues. Germline V gives CDR1 SEHNR, CDR2 FQNEAQ (reference sequence).

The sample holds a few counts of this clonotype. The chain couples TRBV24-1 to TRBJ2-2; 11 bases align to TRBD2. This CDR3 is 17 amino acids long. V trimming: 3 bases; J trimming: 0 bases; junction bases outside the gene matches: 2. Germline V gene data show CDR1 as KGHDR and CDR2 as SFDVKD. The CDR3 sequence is CATSDPGLAANTGELFF. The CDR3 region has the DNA TGTGCCACCAGTGATCCGGGACTAGCGGCGAACACCGGGGAGCTGTTTTTT.

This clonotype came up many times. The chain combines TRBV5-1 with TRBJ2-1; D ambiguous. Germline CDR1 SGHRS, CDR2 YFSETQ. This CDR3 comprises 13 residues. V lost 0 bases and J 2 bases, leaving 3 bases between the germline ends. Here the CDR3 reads CASSLVAYNEQFF. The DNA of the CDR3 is TGCGCCAGCAGCTTGGTGGCCTACAATGAGCAGTTCTTC.

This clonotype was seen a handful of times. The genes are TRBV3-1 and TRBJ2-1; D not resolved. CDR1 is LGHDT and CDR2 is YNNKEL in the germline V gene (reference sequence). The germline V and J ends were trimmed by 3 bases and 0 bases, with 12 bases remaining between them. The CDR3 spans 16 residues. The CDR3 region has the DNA TGTGCCAGCAGCCATCTACTGCCCGGCTCCTACAATGAGCAGTTCTTC. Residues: CASSHLLPGSYNEQFF.

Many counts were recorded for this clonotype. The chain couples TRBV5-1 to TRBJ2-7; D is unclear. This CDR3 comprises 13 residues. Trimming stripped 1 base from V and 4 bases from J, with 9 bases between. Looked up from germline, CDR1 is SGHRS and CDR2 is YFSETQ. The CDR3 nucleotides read TGCGCCAGCAGCTTGTTGGAGTCTTACGAGCAGTACTTC. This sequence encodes CASSLLESYEQYF. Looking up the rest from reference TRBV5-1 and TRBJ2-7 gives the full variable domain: KAGVTQTPRYLIKTRGQQVTLSCSPISGHRSVSWYQQTPGQGLQFLFEYFSETQRNKGNFPGRFSGRQFSNSRSEMNVSTLELGDSALYLCASSLLESYEQYFGPGTRLTVT.

CDR3 sequence: CASKLICEQYF. CDR3 nucleotides: TGTGCCAGCAAACTGATTTGCGAGCAGTACTTC. The V and J genes are TRBV27 and TRBJ2-7; D is unresolved. Per the germline V gene, CDR1 is MNHEY and CDR2 is SMNVEV (reference sequence). This CDR3 comprises 11 residues. The V and J ends lost 7 bases and 6 bases respectively, with 10 bases between them.

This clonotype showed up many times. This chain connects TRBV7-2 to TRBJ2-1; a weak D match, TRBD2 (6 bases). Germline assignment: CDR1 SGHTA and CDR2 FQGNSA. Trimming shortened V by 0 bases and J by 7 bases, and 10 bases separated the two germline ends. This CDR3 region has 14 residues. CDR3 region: CASSLAGGLNEQFF. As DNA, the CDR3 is TGTGCCAGCAGCTTAGCGGGAGGTTTGAATGAGCAGTTCTTC.

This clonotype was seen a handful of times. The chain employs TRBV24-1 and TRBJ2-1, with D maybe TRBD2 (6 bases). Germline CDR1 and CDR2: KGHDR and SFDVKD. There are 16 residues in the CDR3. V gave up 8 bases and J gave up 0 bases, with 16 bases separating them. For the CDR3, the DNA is TGTGCCACCACGGGCGGGCGGGGAAGCTCCTACAATGAGCAGTTCTTC. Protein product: CATTGGRGSSYNEQFF.

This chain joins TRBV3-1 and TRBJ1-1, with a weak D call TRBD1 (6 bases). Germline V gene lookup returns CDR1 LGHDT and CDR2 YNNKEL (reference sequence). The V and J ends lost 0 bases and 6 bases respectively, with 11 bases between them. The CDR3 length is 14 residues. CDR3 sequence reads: CASSQEFWGPEAFF. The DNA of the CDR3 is TGTGCCAGCAGCCAAGAATTTTGGGGGCCTGAAGCTTTCTTT.

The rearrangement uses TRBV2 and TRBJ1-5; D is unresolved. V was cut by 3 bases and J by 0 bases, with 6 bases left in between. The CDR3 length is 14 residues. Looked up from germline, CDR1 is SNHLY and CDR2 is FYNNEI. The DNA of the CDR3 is TGTGCCAGCAGTGACAGGAATAGCAATCAGCCCCAGCATTTT. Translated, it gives CASSDRNSNQPQHF.

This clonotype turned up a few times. The CDR3 DNA reads as TGCAGTGCTGGGGATCTAGCGGGGAACTACAATGAGCAGTTCTTC. Its protein product is CSAGDLAGNYNEQFF. The rearrangement uses TRBV20-1 and TRBJ2-1, with 9 bases fitting TRBD2. The V gene end was trimmed by 5 bases and the J gene end by 3 bases; junction bases not matched to a gene: 8. The CDR3 spans 15 residues. Germline loops: CDR1 DFQATT, CDR2 SNEGSKA (reference sequence).